Shown below are 27 T cell receptor beta chains from a single sample sequenced in a study of T cells after yellow fever vaccination. TCRdb independently ran MiXCR on the 5' RACE reads; one entry per CDR3 protein. The data contain 310,000 or so distinct CDR3 sequences, roughly 7% of them singletons. The sample consisted of PBMCs, taken more than 35 days after the first yellow fever vaccination. The receptor set was obtained from a man between 18 and 29 years old who received the YFV17D yellow fever vaccine.

This clonotype was seen a handful of times. The chain employs TRBV18 and TRBJ2-5, with D possibly matching TRBD2 (6 bases). The CDR3 covers 15 residues. Looked up from germline, CDR1 is KGHSH and CDR2 is LQKENI. V was clipped by 0 bases and J by 4 bases, with 12 bases between them. CDR3 loop: CASSPPETRSETQYF. CDR3 in DNA: TGTGCCAGCTCACCACCGGAGACTAGGTCAGAGACCCAGTACTTC.

There are a few counts of this clonotype. The genes are TRBV6-2 or TRBV6-3 and TRBJ1-1, with D unresolved. The CDR3 sequence is 13 residues long. Germline CDR1 reads MNHEY; CDR2 reads SVGEGT. Deletions cut 5 bases from V and 1 base from J, with 8 bases between. The CDR3 bases are TGTGCCAGCAGTACCAGAACGAACACTGAAGCTTTCTTT. Amino acids: CASSTRTNTEAFF.

This clonotype has only a few counts. The genes are TRBV18 and TRBJ2-5, with TRBD2 matching 9 bases. This CDR3 has 17 amino acids. The V gene's germline CDR1 is KGHSH and CDR2 LQKENI. With 0 bases clipped from V and 5 bases from J, the junction kept 10 bases outside the gene matches. This CDR3 is CASSPPVQRGARETQYF. DNA for the CDR3: TGTGCCAGCTCACCACCGGTCCAGCGGGGGGCCAGGGAGACCCAGTACTTC.

This rearrangement joins TRBV11-2 to TRBJ2-1; TRBD2 agrees at 16 bases. The germline gives CDR1 SGHAT, CDR2 FQNNGV. CDR3 length: 16 amino acids. Trimming removed 6 bases from V and 6 bases from J; junction bases left unmatched: 5. In nucleotides, the CDR3 is TGTGCCAGCAGGGGACTAGCGGGGGGGCGTGGCAATGAGCAGTTCTTC. It encodes CASRGLAGGRGNEQFF.

The gene calls are TRBV4-1 and TRBJ2-3; D not certain. Germline lookup yields CDR1 MGHRA and CDR2 YSYEKL. This CDR3 contains 16 residues. Trimming took 1 base from V and 0 from J, leaving 11 bases between them. DNA of the CDR3: TGCGCCAGCAGCCAAGTCGGCTCCCCTAGCACAGATACGCAGTATTTT. This encodes CASSQVGSPSTDTQYF.

This clonotype has a handful of counts. The V and J genes are TRBV20-1 and TRBJ1-5, with D possibly TRBD1 on 6 matching bases. Germline lookup yields CDR1 DFQATT and CDR2 SNEGSKA (reference sequence). This CDR3 comprises 13 residues. V lost 2 bases and J 4 bases, leaving 9 bases between the germline ends. The CDR3 reads CSARQGFNQPQHF. For the CDR3, the DNA is TGCAGTGCTAGACAGGGGTTTAATCAGCCCCAGCATTTT.

The chain has TRBV24-1 and TRBJ2-2; D uncertain. The CDR3 covers 15 residues. The ends were cut back, 4 bases at V and 4 bases at J, with 12 bases in the middle. The germline V gene encodes CDR1 KGHDR and CDR2 SFDVKD. CDR3 coding DNA: TGTGCCACCAGTGACCCCGGTCTAATCACCGGGGAGCTGTTTTTT. This encodes CATSDPGLITGELFF.

V usage is TRBV6-1 and J usage is TRBJ1-4; maybe TRBD1 (5 bases). Germline CDR1 MNHNS, CDR2 SASEGT. Between the trimmed V and J ends, which lost 6 bases and 1 base, there was a span of 18 bases. This CDR3 spans 17 amino acids. In DNA form, the CDR3 reads TGTGCCAGCAGCGCTCAGGGCCTACTAGTAACTAATGAAAAACTGTTTTTT. It encodes CASSAQGLLVTNEKLFF.

This chain uses TRBV5-1 with TRBJ2-2, with D possibly being TRBD1 (6 bases). The CDR3 loop spans 14 amino acids. The germline CDR1 and CDR2 sequences are SGHRS and YFSETQ. V was cut by 0 bases and J by 5 bases, with 8 bases left in between. As DNA, the CDR3 is TGCGCCAGCAGCTTGGGGACAGTTACCGGGGAGCTGTTTTTT. It yields the protein CASSLGTVTGELFF.

This clonotype has a count of ten or more. The chain recombines TRBV7-9 with TRBJ1-1, with a weak D call TRBD1 (6 bases). The CDR3 contains 14 residues. Germline-derived CDR1 and CDR2 are SEHNR and FQNEAQ (reference sequence). Trimming removed 6 bases at V and 0 bases at J, with 11 bases between. DNA of the CDR3: TGTGCCAGCAGTCTGGACAGACTGAACACTGAAGCTTTCTTT. Translation gives CASSLDRLNTEAFF. Full variable domain (remainder filled in from reference TRBV7-9 and TRBJ1-1): DTGVSQNPRHKITKRGQNVTFRCDPISEHNRLYWYRQTLGQGPEFLTYFQNEAQLEKSRLLSDRFSAERPKGSFSTLEIQRTEQGDSAMYLCASSLDRLNTEAFFGQGTRLTVV.

This clonotype was seen at least ten times. The chain carries TRBV10-3 and TRBJ2-5, with D perhaps matching TRBD2 (6 bases). Trimming cost V 2 bases and J 7 bases, with 14 bases left between them. Germline CDR1 and CDR2: ENHRY and SYGVKD. This CDR3 is built from 14 residues. CDR3 residues: CAISELGLSGTQYF. CDR3 sequence (DNA): TGTGCCATCAGTGAGCTGGGACTTAGTGGGACCCAGTACTTC.

The V and J genes are TRBV12-5 and TRBJ2-1, with TRBD2 matching over 11 bases. CDR1 is LGHNT, CDR2 FRNRAP, per germline. V shed 1 base and J 4 bases; nucleotides not matched to a gene: 6. The CDR3 runs 17 residues. The CDR3 nucleotides are TGTGCTAGTGGTTTGGGACTACTAGCGGGGGCGTACAATGAGCAGTTCTTC. Translated: CASGLGLLAGAYNEQFF.

The table lists this clonotype with many counts. The chain has TRBV27 and TRBJ2-1; D perhaps matches TRBD2 (6 bases). The V end was cut by 0 bases, the J end by 8 bases, with 17 bases between. The germline CDR1 and CDR2 sequences are MNHEY and SMNVEV (reference sequence). The CDR3 covers 16 residues. The CDR3: CASSLSALTSPHEQFF. CDR3 coding DNA: TGTGCCAGCAGTTTATCTGCTTTGACTAGTCCCCATGAGCAGTTCTTC.

This clonotype was counted only a few times. The V and J genes are TRBV5-1 and TRBJ2-5, with D maybe TRBD2 (7 bases). CDR1 is SGHRS, CDR2 YFSETQ, per germline. With 4 bases removed from V and 3 bases from J, the gap between germline ends came to 13 bases. The CDR3 sequence is 14 residues long. As DNA, the CDR3 is TGCGCCAGCAGCCTCCCGGGGGGCGAAGAGACCCAGTACTTC. Translating it yields CASSLPGGEETQYF.

The sample holds many counts of this clonotype. The chain is built from TRBV12-3 or TRBV12-4 and TRBJ1-1; D ambiguous. The germline V and J ends were trimmed by 5 bases and 8 bases, with 12 bases remaining between them. CDR3 size: 12 residues. The CDR3 DNA reads as TGTGCCAGCAGTGATACCAGGTCGGAAGCTTTCTTT. It yields the protein CASSDTRSEAFF.

This sequence joins TRBV29-1 and TRBJ2-3; D may be TRBD1 or TRBD2 (6 bases each). The germline V and J ends were trimmed by 7 bases and 5 bases, with 16 bases remaining between them. The germline V gene has CDR1 SQVTM and CDR2 ANQGSEA. This CDR3 contains 13 residues. CDR3 sequence reads: CSARSGAGDTQYF. The CDR3 region has the DNA TGCAGCGCCCGGTCGGGGGCTGGAGATACGCAGTATTTT.

The chain has TRBV4-3 and TRBJ1-6; D unclear. Germline V lookup: CDR1 LGHNA, CDR2 YSLEER. The CDR3 extends over 13 amino acids. V was trimmed by 0 bases and J by 9 bases, leaving 6 bases between them. The CDR3 DNA is TGCGCCAGCAGCCAAGAATTCCCTTCACCCCTCCACTTT. Its translation: CASSQEFPSPLHF.

The rearrangement links TRBV3-1 to TRBJ2-1; D unresolved. The J call may not be correct, given that the DNA end is closer to TRBJ2-7. From germline, CDR1 is LGHDT and CDR2 YNNKEL (reference sequence). The CDR3 consists of 16 residues. CDR3: CASSQDAALGMNEQYF. CDR3 coding DNA: TGTGCCAGCAGCCAAGATGCGGCCCTCGGCATGAATGAGCAGTACTTC.

This clonotype was seen more than once but under ten times. The chain is built from TRBV12-3 or TRBV12-4 and TRBJ2-7, with 7 positions matching TRBD1. V dropped 7 bases and J dropped 3; count of bases not matched to a gene: 15. This CDR3 has 16 residues. In DNA form, the CDR3 reads TGTGCCAGCACCAAAACTCGACAGGGTTTGAACTACGAGCAGTACTTC. The encoded protein is CASTKTRQGLNYEQYF.

This clonotype occurred a few times. The V call is TRBV18, the J call TRBJ1-4; unclear D gene. Deletions cut 3 bases from V and 8 bases from J, with 16 bases between. In germline, CDR1 is KGHSH, CDR2 LQKENI. This CDR3 comprises 15 residues. The CDR3 region is CASSPRRFEGEKLFF. The DNA of the CDR3 is TGTGCCAGCTCACCCCGCCGGTTTGAAGGCGAAAAACTGTTTTTT.

The chain has TRBV4-1 and TRBJ1-4, with 10 bases fitting TRBD1. Germline V gives CDR1 MGHRA, CDR2 YSYEKL. The CDR3 consists of 16 residues. V was clipped by 0 bases and J by 7 bases; unmatched bases: 5. CDR3 DNA: TGCGCCAGCAGCCAAGAAAGACAGGGGGCCGGTGAAAAACTGTTTTTT. Encoded protein: CASSQERQGAGEKLFF.

This clonotype was detected ten times or more. This chain links TRBV20-1 with TRBJ2-1, with D uncertain. Looked up from germline, CDR1 is DFQATT and CDR2 is SNEGSKA (reference sequence). The CDR3 consists of 12 residues. Trimming pared 6 bases from V and 1 base from J, leaving 7 bases between. The CDR3 DNA is TGCAGTGCCGATCTGTCCTACAATGAGCAGTTCTTC. This translates into CSADLSYNEQFF.

This clonotype was counted a few times. The chain couples TRBV6-1 to TRBJ2-4, with D possibly being TRBD2 (7 bases). Germline V gene sequence: CDR1 MNHNS, CDR2 SASEGT. Trimming cost V 3 bases and J 2 bases, with 14 bases left between them. CDR3 length equals 16 residues. The CDR3 here is CASSERGGAPKNIQYF. In DNA, the CDR3 is TGTGCCAGCAGTGAGAGGGGGGGCGCTCCCAAAAACATTCAGTACTTC.

This clonotype has a count of ten or more. The gene calls are TRBV29-1 and TRBJ2-5; 10 bases align to TRBD1. Looked up from germline, CDR1 is SQVTM and CDR2 is ANQGSEA. This CDR3 spans 13 amino acids. J lost 2 bases, V lost 6 bases, and 3 bases had no gene match. As DNA, the CDR3 is TGCAGCGTGGACAGGGGGGGACAAGAGACCCAGTACTTC. It yields the protein CSVDRGGQETQYF.

This clonotype was observed a few times. This chain uses TRBV6-2 or TRBV6-3 with TRBJ1-1; D may be TRBD1 (5 bases). Germline V gene data show CDR1 as MNHEY and CDR2 as SVGEGT. With 2 bases removed from V and 3 bases from J, the gap between germline ends came to 16 bases. CDR3 length: 16 residues. The CDR3 DNA follows: TGTGCCAGCAGTTACCTGGTGGGGGAGTGGGACACTGAAGCTTTCTTT. It encodes CASSYLVGEWDTEAFF.

This chain links TRBV7-2 with TRBJ1-5, with D possibly matching TRBD1 (5 bases). The CDR3 has 15 residues. The V end was cut by 2 bases, the J end by 4 bases, with 12 bases between. Germline V gives CDR1 SGHTA, CDR2 FQGNSA. The CDR3 nucleotides read TGTGCCAGCAGCTTACTGGGGGGAGCTAATCAGCCCCAGCATTTT. This translates into CASSLLGGANQPQHF.

This chain connects TRBV7-3 to TRBJ2-2; D is unresolved. The CDR3 has 15 amino acids. Trimming removed 1 base from V and 3 bases from J, with 9 bases in between. Germline V gene data show CDR1 as SGHTA and CDR2 as FQGTGA. CDR3 sequence reads: CASSLSPGDTGELFF. CDR3 DNA: TGTGCCAGCAGCTTAAGCCCGGGTGACACCGGGGAGCTGTTTTTT.